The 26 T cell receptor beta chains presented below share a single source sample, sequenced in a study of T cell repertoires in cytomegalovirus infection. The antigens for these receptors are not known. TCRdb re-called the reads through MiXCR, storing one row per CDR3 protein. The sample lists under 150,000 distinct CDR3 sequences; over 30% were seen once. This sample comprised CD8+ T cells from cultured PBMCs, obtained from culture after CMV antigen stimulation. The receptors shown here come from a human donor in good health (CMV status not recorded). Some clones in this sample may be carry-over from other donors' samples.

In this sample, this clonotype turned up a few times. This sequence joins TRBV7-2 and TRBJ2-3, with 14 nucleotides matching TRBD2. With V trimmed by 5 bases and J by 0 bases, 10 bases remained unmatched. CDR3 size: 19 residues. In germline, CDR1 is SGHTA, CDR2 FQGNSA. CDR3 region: CASSPRTSGGTTSTDTQYF. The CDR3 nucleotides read TGTGCCAGCAGCCCGCGGACTAGCGGGGGGACCACTAGCACAGATACGCAGTATTTT.

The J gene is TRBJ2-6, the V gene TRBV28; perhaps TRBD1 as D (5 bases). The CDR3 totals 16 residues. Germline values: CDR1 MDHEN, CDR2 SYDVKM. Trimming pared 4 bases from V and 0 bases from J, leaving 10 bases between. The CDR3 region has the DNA TGTGCCAGCAGTTCGGACACTTACTCTGGGGCCAACGTCCTGACTTTC. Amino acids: CASSSDTYSGANVLTF.

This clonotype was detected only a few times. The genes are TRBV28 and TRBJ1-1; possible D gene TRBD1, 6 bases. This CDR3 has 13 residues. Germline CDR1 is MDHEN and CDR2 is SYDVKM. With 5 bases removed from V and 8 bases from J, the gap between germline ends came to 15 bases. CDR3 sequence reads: CASSRGTWGEAFF. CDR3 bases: TGTGCCAGCAGTCGGGGGACATGGGGGGAAGCTTTCTTT.

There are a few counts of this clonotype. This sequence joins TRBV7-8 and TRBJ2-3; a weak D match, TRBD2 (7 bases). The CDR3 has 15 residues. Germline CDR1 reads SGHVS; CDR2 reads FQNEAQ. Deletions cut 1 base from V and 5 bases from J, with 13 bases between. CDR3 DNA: TGTGCCAGCAGCTTAGTTGGGGGGGGCATAGATACGCAGTATTTT. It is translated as CASSLVGGGIDTQYF.

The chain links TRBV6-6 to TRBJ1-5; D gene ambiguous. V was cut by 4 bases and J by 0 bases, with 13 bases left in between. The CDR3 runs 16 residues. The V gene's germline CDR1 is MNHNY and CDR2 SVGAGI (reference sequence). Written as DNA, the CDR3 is TGTGCCAGCAGTTTCCACCCCCGAAATAGCAATCAGCCCCAGCATTTT. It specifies CASSFHPRNSNQPQHF.

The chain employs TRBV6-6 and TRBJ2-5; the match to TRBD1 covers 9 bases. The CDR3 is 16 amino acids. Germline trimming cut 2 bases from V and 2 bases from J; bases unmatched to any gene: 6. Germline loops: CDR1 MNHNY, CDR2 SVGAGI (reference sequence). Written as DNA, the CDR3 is TGTGCCAGCAGTTACGACGACAGGGGGAGGCAAGAGACCCAGTACTTC. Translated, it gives CASSYDDRGRQETQYF.

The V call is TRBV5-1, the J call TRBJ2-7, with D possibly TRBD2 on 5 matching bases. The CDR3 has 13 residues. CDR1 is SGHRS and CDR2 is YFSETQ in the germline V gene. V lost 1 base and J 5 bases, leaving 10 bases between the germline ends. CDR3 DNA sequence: TGCGCCAGCAGCTTGACTAGTAGCGACGAGCAGTACTTC. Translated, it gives CASSLTSSDEQYF. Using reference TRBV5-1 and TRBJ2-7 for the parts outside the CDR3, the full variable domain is KAGVTQTPRYLIKTRGQQVTLSCSPISGHRSVSWYQQTPGQGLQFLFEYFSETQRNKGNFPGRFSGRQFSNSRSEMNVSTLELGDSALYLCASSLTSSDEQYFGPGTRLTVT.

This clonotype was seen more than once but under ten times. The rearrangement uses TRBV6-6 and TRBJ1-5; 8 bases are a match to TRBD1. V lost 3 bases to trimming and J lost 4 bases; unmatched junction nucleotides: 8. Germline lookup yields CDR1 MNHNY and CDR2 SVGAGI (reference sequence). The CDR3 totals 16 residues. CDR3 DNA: TGTGCCAGCAGTTATTCGCAGGGGGCTTTAAATCAGCCCCAGCATTTT. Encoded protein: CASSYSQGALNQPQHF.

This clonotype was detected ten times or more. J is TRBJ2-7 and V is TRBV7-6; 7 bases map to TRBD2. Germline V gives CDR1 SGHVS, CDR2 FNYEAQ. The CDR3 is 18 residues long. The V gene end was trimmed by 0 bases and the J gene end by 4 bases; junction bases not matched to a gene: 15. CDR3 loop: CASSLASEALGGGYEQYF. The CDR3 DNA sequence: TGTGCCAGCAGCTTAGCGAGCGAGGCGTTGGGGGGAGGGTACGAGCAGTACTTC.

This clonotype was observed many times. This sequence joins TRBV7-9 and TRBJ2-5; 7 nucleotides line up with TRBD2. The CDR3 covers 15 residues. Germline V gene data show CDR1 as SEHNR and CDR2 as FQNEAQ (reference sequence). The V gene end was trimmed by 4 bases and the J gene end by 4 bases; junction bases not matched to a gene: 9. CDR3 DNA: TGTGCCAGCAGCTCTTTATGGACTAGGAGAGAGACCCAGTACTTC. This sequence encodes CASSSLWTRRETQYF.

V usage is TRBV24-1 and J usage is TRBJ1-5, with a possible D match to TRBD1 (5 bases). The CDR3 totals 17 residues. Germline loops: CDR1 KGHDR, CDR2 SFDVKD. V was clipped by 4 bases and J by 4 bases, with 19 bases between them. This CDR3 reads CATSERLWGNENQPQHF. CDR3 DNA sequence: TGTGCCACCAGTGAGCGCCTTTGGGGGAATGAGAATCAGCCCCAGCATTTT.

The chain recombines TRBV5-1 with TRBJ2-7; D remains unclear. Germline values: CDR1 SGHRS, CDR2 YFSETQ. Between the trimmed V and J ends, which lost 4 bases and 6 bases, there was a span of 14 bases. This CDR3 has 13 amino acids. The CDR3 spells CASSRDPVGEQYF. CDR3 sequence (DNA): TGCGCCAGCAGCCGCGATCCTGTTGGCGAGCAGTACTTC. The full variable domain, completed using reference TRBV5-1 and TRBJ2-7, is KAGVTQTPRYLIKTRGQQVTLSCSPISGHRSVSWYQQTPGQGLQFLFEYFSETQRNKGNFPGRFSGRQFSNSRSEMNVSTLELGDSALYLCASSRDPVGEQYFGPGTRLTVT.

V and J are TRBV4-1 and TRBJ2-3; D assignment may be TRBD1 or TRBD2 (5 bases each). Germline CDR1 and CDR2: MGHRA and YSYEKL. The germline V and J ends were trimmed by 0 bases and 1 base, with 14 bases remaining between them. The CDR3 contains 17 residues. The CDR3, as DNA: TGCGCCAGCAGCCAAGATCGCGTAGGGACGGGCACAGATACGCAGTATTTT. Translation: CASSQDRVGTGTDTQYF.

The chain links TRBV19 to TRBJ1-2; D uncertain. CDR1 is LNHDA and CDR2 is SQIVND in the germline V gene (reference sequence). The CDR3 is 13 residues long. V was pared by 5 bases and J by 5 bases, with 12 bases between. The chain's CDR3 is CASSWSDIYGYTF. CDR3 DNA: TGTGCCAGTAGTTGGTCTGACATTTATGGCTACACCTTC.

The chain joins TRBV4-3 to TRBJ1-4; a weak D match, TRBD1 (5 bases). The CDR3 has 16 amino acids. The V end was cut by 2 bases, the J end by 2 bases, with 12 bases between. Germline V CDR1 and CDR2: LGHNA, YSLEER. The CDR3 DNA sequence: TGCGCCAGCAGCCAATCTATGACAGCCACTAATGAAAAACTGTTTTTT. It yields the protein CASSQSMTATNEKLFF.

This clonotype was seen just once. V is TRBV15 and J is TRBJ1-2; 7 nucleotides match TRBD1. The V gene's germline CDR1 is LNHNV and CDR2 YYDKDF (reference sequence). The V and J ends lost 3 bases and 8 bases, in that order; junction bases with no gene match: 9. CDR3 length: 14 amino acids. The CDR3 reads CATSRTGPGGGYTF. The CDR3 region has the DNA TGTGCCACCAGCAGGACAGGGCCTGGGGGGGGCTACACCTTC.

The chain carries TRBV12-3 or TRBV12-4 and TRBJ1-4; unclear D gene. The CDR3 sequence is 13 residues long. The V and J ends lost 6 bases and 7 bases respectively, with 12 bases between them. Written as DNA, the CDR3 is TGTGCCAGCAGCCCTCCGGCTGTTGAAAAACTGTTTTTT. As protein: CASSPPAVEKLFF.

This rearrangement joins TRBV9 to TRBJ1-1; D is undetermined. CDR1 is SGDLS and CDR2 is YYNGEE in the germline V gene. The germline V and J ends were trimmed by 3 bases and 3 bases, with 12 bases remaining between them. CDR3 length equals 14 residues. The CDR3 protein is CASSASPVDTEAFF. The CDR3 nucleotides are TGTGCCAGCAGCGCCTCTCCTGTAGACACTGAAGCTTTCTTT.

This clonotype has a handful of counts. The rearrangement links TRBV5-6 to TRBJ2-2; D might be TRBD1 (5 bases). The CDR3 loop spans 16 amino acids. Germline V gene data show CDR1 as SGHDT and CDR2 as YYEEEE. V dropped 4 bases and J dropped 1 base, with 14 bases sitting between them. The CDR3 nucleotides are TGTGCCAGCAGCCACCAGACAGAAATGAACACCGGGGAGCTGTTTTTT. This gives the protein CASSHQTEMNTGELFF.

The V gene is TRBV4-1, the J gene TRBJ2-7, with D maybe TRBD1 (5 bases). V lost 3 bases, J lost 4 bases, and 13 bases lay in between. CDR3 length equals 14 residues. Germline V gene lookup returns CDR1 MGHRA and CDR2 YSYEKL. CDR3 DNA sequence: TGCGCCAGCAGCCATGAGTGGGGCTTATACGAGCAGTACTTC. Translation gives CASSHEWGLYEQYF.

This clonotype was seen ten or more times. CDR3 in amino acids: CASSVRGEYEKLFF. DNA for the CDR3: TGTGCCAGCAGTGTCAGAGGGGAGTATGAAAAACTGTTTTTT. The J gene is TRBJ1-4, the V gene TRBV6-1; tentative D call: TRBD1 (5 bases). V lost 4 bases to trimming and J lost 6 bases, with 12 bases between them. The CDR3 loop spans 14 amino acids. The germline CDR1 and CDR2 sequences are MNHNS and SASEGT.

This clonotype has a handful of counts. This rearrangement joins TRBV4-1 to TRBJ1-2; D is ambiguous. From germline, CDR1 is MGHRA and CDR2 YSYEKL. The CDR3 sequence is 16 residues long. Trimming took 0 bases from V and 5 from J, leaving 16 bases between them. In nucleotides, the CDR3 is TGCGCCAGCAGCCAAGATAGGAAGACACCACCTTATGGCTACACCTTC. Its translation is CASSQDRKTPPYGYTF.

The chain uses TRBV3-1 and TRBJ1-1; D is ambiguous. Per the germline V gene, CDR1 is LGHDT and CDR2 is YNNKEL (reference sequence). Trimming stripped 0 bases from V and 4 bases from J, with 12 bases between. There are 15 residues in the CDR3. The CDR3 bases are TGTGCCAGCAGCCAAGATCCGGTGCTCGGCACTGAAGCTTTCTTT. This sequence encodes CASSQDPVLGTEAFF.

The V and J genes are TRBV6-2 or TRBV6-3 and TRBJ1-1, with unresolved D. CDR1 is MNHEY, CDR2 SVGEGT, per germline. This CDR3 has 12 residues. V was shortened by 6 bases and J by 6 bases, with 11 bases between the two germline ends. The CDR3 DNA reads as TGTGCCAGCAGACCCGACTCGGCTGAAGCTTTCTTT. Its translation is CASRPDSAEAFF.

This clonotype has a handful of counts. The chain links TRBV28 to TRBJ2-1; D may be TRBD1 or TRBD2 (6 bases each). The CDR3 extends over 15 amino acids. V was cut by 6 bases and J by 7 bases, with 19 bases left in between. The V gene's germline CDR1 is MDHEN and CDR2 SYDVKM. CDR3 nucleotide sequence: TGTGCCAGCAGCGACACGGGGGCCTCCTTAAATGAGCAGTTCTTC. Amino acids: CASSDTGASLNEQFF.

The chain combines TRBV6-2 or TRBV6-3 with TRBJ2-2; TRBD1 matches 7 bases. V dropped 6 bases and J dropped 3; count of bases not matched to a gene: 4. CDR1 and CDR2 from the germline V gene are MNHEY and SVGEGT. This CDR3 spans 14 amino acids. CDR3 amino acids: CASRQGIHTGELFF. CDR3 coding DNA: TGTGCCAGCAGACAGGGGATTCACACCGGGGAGCTGTTTTTT.